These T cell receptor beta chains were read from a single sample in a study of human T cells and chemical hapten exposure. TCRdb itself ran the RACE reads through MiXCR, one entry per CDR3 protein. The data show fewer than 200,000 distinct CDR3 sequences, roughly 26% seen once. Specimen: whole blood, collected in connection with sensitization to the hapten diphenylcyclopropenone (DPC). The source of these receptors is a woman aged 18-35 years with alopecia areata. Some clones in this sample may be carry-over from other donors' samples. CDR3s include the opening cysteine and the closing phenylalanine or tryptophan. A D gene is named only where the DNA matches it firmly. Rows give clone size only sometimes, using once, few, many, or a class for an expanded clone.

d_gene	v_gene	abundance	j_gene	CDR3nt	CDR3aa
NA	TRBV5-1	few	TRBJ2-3	TGCGCCAGCAGCCCTAGAGGACACAGCACAGATACGCAGTATTTT	CASSPRGHSTDTQYF
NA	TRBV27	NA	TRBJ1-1	TGTGCCAGCAGCGCACGATTGGCCACTGAAGCTTTCTTT	CASSARLATEAFF
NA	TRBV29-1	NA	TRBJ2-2	TGCAGCGTCGCAGATTGGGCCGGGGAGCTGTTTTTT	CSVADWAGELFF
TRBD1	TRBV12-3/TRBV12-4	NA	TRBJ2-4	TGTGCCAGCAGAGGGACAGGAAGGTTGAACATTCAGTACTTC	CASRGTGRLNIQYF
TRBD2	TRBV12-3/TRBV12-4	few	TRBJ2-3	TGTGCCAGCAGTCCTAGCGGCGATGACACAGATACGCAGTATTTT	CASSPSGDDTDTQYF
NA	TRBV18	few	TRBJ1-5	TGTGCCAGCTCACCGACAGATCAGCCCCAGCATTTT	CASSPTDQPQHF
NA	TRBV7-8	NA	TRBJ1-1	TGTGCCAGCAGCCTTGGGACCATCACTGAAGCTTTCTTT	CASSLGTITEAFF
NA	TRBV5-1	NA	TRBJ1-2	TGCGCCAGCAGCTTGGGAGCCGATGGCTACACCTTC	CASSLGADGYTF
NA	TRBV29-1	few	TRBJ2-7	TGCAGCGTTGAAGATAGCATTTCCTACGAGCAGTACTTC	CSVEDSISYEQYF
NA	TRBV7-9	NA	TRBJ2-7	TGTGCCAGCAGCCCTATCGGGAGTTGGGCCGACGAGCAGTACTTC	CASSPIGSWADEQYF
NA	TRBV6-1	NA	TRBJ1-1	TGTGCCAGCAGATACGGACAGACTCCTGAAGCTTTCTTT	CASRYGQTPEAFF
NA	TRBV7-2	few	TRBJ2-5	TGTGCCAGCAGCCGAGGGCTCGAGACCCAGTACTTC	CASSRGLETQYF
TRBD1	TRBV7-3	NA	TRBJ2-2	TGTGCCAGCAGCTCGCAGGGACAGGGGAACACCGGGGAGCTGTTTTTT	CASSSQGQGNTGELFF
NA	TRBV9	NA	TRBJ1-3	TGTGCCAGCAGCGCTGGACACACAAGCTCTGGAAACACCATATATTTT	CASSAGHTSSGNTIYF
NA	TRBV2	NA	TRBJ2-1	TGTGCCAGCCAGTGGGACATCGGATACAATGAGCAGTTCTTC	CASQWDIGYNEQFF
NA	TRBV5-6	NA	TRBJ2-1	TGTGCCAGCAGCTCTTACTCCGAGGAGGAATACAATGAGCAGTTCTTC	CASSSYSEEEYNEQFF
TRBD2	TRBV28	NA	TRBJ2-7	TGTGCCAGCAGACCGACTAGCGGGATCTTTCCCTACGAGCAGTACTTC	CASRPTSGIFPYEQYF
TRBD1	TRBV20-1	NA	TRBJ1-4	TGCAGTGCTAGACGGCAGGGGGCCACAAAACTGTTTTTT	CSARRQGATKLFF
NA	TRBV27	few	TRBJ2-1	TGTGCCAGCAGTTTATACAGGACCTACAATGAGCAGTTCTTC	CASSLYRTYNEQFF